This TCR beta chain was sequenced during a study of T-cell memory formation after mild COVID-19. The study's findings and limits: Nothing confirmed that second-wave clones peaking on day 37 were specific for SARS-CoV-2.

Looked up from germline, CDR1 is SGHVS and CDR2 is FNYEAQ. V shed 4 bases, J shed 2 bases, and the junction held 11 bases outside the gene matches. The CDR3 extends over 17 amino acids. This clonotype was recorded a few times. The antigen is unknown. TCRdb fed the 5' RACE reads into MiXCR, producing one record per CDR3 protein. This repertoire shows 550,000 to 600,000 distinct CDR3 sequences, roughly 17% found once; its top ten account for about 8.6%. The receptor comes from an adult woman who had mild COVID-19 (a few samples of this study predate the infection). Cell type and time point are not known. Sequencing was carried out using PBMCs or a T cell subset sorted from them (not recorded which). The chain has TRBV7-6 and TRBJ2-7; 10 positions match TRBD2. The CDR3 DNA sequence: TGTGCCAGCAGCTGGTCCGCCGGGACTAGCGAAACCTACGAGCAGTACTTC. It specifies CASSWSAGTSETYEQYF.